What follows is one T cell receptor (beta chain) and its context. Its antigen remains unknown. The data were taken from a study of cytomegalovirus exposure and HLA in healthy donors. Whole-study findings and limits: A few of the chains that were CMV-associated were confirmed in vitro to be specific for CMV antigens. Later analysis indicated greater clonal expansion among HLA-associated TCR beta chains than among equally common other chains. It is likely that the observed cluster of highly shared sequence variants was a sequencing artifact.

The study ran its PCR with 60 Vbeta and 13 Jbeta primers. The assay was immunoSEQ multiplex PCR, and TCRdb's table has in-frame clones only and misses some. The data contain approximately 79,000 clones, roughly 72% of them singletons. The V and J ends lost 3 bases and 3 bases respectively, with 18 bases between them. Per the germline V gene, CDR1 is SQVTM and CDR2 is ANQGSEA. This CDR3 comprises 15 residues. The rearrangement links TRBV29-1 to TRBJ2-7; TRBD2 is a possible D gene (6 bases). Material: PBMCs. This receptor was obtained from a man aged 40-49 years in good health and CMV-seropositive. For the CDR3, the DNA is TGCAGCGTTGAGGGACCTAGCTCGGGGGACTACGAGCAGTACTTC. Translated: CSVEGPSSGDYEQYF.